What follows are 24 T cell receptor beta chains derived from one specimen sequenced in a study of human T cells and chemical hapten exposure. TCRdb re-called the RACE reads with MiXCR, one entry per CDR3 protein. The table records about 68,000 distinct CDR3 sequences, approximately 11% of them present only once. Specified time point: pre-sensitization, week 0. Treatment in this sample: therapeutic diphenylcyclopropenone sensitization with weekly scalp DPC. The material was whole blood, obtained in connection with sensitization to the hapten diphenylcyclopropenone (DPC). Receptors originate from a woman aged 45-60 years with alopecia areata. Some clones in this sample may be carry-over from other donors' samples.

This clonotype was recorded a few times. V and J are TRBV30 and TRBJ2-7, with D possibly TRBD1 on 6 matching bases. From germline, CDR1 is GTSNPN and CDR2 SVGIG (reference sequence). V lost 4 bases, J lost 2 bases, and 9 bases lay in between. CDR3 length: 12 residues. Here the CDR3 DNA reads TGTGCCTGGATGCAGGGGACCTACGAGCAGTACTTC. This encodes CAWMQGTYEQYF.

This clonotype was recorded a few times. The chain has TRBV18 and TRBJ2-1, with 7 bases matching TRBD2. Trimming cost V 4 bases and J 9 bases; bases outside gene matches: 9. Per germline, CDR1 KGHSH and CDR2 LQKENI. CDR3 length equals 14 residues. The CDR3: CASSLPTLAVEQFF. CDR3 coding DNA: TGTGCCAGCTCACTCCCCACTCTAGCGGTTGAGCAGTTCTTC.

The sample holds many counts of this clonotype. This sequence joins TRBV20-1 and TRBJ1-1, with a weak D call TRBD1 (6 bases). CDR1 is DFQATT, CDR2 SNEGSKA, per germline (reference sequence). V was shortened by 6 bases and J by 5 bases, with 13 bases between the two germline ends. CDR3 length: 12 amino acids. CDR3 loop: CSAPRGGTEAFF. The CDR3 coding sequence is TGCAGTGCCCCTAGGGGGGGGACTGAAGCTTTCTTT.

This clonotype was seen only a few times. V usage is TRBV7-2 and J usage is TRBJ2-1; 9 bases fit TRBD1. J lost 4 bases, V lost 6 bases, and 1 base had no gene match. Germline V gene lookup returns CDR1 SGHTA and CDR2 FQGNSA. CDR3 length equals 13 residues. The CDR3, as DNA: TGTGCCAGCAGTGGACAGGGGTACAATGAGCAGTTCTTC. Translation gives CASSGQGYNEQFF.

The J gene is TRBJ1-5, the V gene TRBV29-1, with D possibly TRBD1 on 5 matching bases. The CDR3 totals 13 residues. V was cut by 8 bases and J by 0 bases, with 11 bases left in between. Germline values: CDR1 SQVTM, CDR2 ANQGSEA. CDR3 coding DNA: TGCAGCTCAAGGGACGGTAGCAATCAGCCCCAGCATTTT. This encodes CSSRDGSNQPQHF.

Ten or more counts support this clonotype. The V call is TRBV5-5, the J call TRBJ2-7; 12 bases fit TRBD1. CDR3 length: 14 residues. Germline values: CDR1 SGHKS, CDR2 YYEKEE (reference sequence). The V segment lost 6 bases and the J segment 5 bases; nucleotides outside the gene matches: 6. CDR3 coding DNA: TGTGCCAGCATCCTGGGACAGGGGGCCGACGAGCAGTACTTC. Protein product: CASILGQGADEQYF.

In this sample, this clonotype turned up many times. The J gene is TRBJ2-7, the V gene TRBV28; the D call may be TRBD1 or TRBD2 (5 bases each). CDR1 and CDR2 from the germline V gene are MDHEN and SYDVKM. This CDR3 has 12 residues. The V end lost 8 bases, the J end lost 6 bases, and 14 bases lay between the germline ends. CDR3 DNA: TGTGCCAGCTCCCACGGGACGGTCGAGCAGTACTTC. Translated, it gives CASSHGTVEQYF. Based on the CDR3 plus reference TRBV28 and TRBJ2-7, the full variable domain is DVKVTQSSRYLVKRTGEKVFLECVQDMDHENMFWYRQDPGLGLRLIYFSYDVKMKEKGDIPEGYSVSREKKERFSLILESASTNQTSMYLCASSHGTVEQYFGPGTRLTVT.

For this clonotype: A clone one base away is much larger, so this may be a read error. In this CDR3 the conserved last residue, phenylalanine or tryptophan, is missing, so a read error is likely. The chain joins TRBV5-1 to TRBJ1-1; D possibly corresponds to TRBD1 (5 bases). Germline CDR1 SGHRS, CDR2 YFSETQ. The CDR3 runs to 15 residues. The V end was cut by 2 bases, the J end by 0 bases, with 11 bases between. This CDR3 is CASSFTDSVNTEAFS. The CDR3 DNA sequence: TGCGCCAGCAGCTTTACCGACAGCGTGAACACTGAAGCTTTCTCT.

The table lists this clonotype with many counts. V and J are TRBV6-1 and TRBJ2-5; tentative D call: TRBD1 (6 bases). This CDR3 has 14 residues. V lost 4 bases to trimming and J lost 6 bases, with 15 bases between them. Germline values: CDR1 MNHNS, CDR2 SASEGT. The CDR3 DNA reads TGTGCCAGCAGTGCCCCAACAGGGTCACAGACCCAGTACTTC. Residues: CASSAPTGSQTQYF.

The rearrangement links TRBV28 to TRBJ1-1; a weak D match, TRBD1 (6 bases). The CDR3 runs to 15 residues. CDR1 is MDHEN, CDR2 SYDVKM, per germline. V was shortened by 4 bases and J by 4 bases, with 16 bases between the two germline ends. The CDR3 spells CASSSIRGQATEAFF. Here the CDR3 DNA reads TGTGCCAGCAGTTCAATACGGGGGCAGGCCACTGAAGCTTTCTTT. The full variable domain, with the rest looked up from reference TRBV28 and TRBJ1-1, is DVKVTQSSRYLVKRTGEKVFLECVQDMDHENMFWYRQDPGLGLRLIYFSYDVKMKEKGDIPEGYSVSREKKERFSLILESASTNQTSMYLCASSSIRGQATEAFFGQGTRLTVV.

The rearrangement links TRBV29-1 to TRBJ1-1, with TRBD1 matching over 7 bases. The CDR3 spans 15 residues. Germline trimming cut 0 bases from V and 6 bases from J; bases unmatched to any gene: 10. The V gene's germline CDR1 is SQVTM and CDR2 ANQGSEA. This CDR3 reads CSVEDWGQFRSEAFF. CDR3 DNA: TGCAGCGTTGAAGACTGGGGACAGTTCAGGTCTGAAGCTTTCTTT. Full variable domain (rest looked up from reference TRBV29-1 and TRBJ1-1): SAVISQKPSRDICQRGTSLTIQCQVDSQVTMMFWYRQQPGQSLTLIATANQGSEATYESGFVIDKFPISRPNLTFSTLTVSNMSPEDSSIYLCSVEDWGQFRSEAFFGQGTRLTVV.

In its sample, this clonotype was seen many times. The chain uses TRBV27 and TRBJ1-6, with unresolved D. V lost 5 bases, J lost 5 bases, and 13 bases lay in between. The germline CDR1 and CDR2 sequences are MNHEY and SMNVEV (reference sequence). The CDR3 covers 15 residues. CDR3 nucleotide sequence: TGTGCCAGCAGTCTTACCAGCCAGCATAATTCACCCCTCCACTTT. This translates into CASSLTSQHNSPLHF.

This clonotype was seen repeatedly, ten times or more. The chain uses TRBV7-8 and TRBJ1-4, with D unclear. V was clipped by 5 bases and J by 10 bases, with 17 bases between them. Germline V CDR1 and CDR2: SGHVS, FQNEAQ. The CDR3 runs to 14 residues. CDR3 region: CASSPVRGSGKLFF. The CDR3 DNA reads TGTGCCAGCAGCCCGGTTCGAGGGTCCGGAAAACTGTTTTTT.

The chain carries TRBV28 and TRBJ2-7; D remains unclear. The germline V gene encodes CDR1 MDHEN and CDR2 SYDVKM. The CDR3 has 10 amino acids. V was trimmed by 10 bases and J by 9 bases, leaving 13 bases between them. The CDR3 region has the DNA TGTGCCACGGGCTACTTGGGGCAGTACTTC. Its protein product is CATGYLGQYF.

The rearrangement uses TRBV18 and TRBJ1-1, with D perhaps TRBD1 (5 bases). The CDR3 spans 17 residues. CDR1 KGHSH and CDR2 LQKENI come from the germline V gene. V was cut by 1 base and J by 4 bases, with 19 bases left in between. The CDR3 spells CASSPLGSGSSGTEAFF. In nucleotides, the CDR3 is TGTGCCAGCTCACCACTTGGCTCAGGGTCCAGTGGCACTGAAGCTTTCTTT.

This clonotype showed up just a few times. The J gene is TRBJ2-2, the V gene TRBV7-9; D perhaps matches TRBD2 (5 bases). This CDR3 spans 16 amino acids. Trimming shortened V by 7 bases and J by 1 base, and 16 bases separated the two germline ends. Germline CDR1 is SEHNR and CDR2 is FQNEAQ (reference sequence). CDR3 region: CASTPQLAGNTGELFF. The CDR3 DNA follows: TGTGCCAGCACCCCCCAGCTTGCGGGGAACACCGGGGAGCTGTTTTTT.

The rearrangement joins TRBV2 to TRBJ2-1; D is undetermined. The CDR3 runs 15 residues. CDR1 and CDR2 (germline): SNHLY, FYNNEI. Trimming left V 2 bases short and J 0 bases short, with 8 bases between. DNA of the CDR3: TGTGCCAGCAGTGAACAAAGTAGCTCCTACAATGAGCAGTTCTTC. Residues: CASSEQSSSYNEQFF.

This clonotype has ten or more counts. CDR3 sequence: CASNEQGHNQPQHF. CDR3 coding DNA: TGTGCCAGCAACGAACAGGGTCACAATCAGCCCCAGCATTTT. This sequence joins TRBV12-3 or TRBV12-4 and TRBJ1-5; perhaps TRBD1 as D (6 bases). This CDR3 has 14 residues. V lost 7 bases and J lost 3, with 13 bases in between.

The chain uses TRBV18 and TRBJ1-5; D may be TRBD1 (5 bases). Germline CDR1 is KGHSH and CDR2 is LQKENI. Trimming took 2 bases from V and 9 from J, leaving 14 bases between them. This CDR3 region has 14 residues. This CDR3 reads CASSPLGGSRPQHF. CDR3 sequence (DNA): TGTGCCAGCTCACCATTGGGGGGATCTCGGCCCCAGCATTTT. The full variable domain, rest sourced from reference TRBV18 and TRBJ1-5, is NAGVMQNPRHLVRRRGQEARLRCSPMKGHSHVYWYRQLPEEGLKFMVYLQKENIIDESGMPKERFSAEFPKEGPSILRIQQVVRGDSAAYFCASSPLGGSRPQHFGDGTRLSIL.

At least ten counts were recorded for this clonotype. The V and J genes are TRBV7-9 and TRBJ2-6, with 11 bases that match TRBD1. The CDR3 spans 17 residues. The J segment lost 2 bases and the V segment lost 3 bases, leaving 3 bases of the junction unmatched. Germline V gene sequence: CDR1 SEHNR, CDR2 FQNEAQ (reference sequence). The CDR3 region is CASSLGQGDTGANVLTF. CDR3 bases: TGTGCCAGCAGCTTGGGACAGGGGGATACTGGGGCCAACGTCCTGACTTTC.

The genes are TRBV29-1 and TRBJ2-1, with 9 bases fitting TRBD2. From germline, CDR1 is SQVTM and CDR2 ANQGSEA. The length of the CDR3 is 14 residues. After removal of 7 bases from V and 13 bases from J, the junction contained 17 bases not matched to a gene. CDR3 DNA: TGCAGCGCCGGGGTGCAGCGGGGGGCCGCCGTTCAGTTCTTC. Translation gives CSAGVQRGAAVQFF.

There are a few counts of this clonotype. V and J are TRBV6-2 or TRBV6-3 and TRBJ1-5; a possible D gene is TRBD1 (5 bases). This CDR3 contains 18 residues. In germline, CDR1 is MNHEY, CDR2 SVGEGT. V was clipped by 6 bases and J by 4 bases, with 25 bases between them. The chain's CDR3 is CASRNGGTTNTDNQPQHF. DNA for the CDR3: TGTGCCAGCAGGAACGGGGGGACCACGAATACCGATAATCAGCCCCAGCATTTT.

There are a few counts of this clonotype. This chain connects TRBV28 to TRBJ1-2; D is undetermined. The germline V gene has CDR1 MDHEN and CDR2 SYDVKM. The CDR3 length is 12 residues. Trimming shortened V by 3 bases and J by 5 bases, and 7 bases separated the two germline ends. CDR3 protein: CASSLAEYGYTF. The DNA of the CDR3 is TGTGCCAGCAGTTTGGCCGAGTATGGCTACACCTTC.

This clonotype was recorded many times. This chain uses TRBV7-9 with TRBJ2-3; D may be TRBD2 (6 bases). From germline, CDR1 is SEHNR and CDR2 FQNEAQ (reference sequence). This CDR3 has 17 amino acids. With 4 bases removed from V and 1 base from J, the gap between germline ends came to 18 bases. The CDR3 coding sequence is TGTGCCAGCAGCTCCGGGGTGGGGGGAATACGCACAGATACGCAGTATTTT. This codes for CASSSGVGGIRTDTQYF.